This TCR beta chain was retrieved from a study of beta chain features in type 1 diabetes. Study results and limitations: There was no resolution here of whether HLA type influences TCRB rearrangement. VDJ junctions from type 1 diabetes patients carried fewer insertions and larger deletions. All four CD4+ subsets of Type 1 diabetes patients contained TCRB CDR3s that were moderately but significantly shorter.

This clone has more than one count but fewer than ten. Its antigen is undetermined. Isolation of CD4+ naive, central memory, regulatory and stem cell-like memory cells was achieved by sorting via CD45RO/CCR7/CD25/CD127/CD95/CD27. The authors reverse transcribed all of the isolated RNA, so sequencing captured expressed TCRB transcripts. Data came from immunoSEQ multiplex PCR; TCRdb stores just in-frame clones and leaves some out. The sample carries about 210,000 clones, under 13% recorded once. The germline V gene encodes CDR1 MNHNS and CDR2 SASEGT. The CDR3 is made up of 15 amino acids. With 6 bases clipped from V and 5 bases from J, the junction kept 11 bases outside the gene matches.

Sequenced sample: central memory CD4+ T cells from blood. V is TRBV6-1 and J is TRBJ2-5; TRBD2 matches 8 bases. The sequence came from a young man in good health. CDR3 nucleotide sequence: TGTGCCAGCAGCCTACTAGCGGCCTTCCGCGAGACCCAGTACTTC. Translation gives CASSLLAAFRETQYF.